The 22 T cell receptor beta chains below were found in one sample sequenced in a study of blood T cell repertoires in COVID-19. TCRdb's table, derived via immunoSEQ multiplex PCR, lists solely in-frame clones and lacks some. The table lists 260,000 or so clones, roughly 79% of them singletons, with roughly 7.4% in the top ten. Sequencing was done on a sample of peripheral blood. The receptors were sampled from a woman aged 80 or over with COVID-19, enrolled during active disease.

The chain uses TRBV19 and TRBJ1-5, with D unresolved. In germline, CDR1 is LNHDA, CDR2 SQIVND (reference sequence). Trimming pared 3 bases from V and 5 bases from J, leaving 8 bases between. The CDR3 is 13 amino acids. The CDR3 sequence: CASSITSYQPQHF. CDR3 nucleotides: TGTGCCAGTAGTATCACATCCTATCAGCCCCAGCATTTT.

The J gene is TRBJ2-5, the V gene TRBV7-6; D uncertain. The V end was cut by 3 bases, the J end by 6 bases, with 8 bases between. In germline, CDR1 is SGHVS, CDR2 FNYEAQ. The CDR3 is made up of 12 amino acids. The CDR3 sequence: CASSFKSKTQYF. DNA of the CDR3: TGTGCCAGCAGCTTTAAGTCTAAGACCCAGTACTTC.

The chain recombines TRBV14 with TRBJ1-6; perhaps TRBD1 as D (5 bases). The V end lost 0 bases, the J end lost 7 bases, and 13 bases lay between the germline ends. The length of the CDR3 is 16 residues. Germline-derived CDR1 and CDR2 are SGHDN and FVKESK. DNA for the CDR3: TGTGCCAGCAGCCAAGAAGAGCAGGGCCGGAATTCACCCCTCCACTTT. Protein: CASSQEEQGRNSPLHF.

The chain's CDR3 is CASSLEPAGTEAFF. For the CDR3, the DNA is TGCGCCAGCAGCTTGGAGCCGGCGGGCACTGAAGCTTTCTTT. The chain carries TRBV5-1 and TRBJ1-1; D unclear. V was cut by 0 bases and J by 4 bases, with 10 bases left in between. The CDR3 is 14 amino acids. The germline gives CDR1 SGHRS, CDR2 YFSETQ.

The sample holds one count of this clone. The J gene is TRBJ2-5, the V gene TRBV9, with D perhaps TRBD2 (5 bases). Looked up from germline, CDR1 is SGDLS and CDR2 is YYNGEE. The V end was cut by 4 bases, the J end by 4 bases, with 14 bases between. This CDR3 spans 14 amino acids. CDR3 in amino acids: CASSPGHSGETQYF. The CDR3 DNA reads TGTGCCAGCAGCCCAGGCCACAGCGGAGAGACCCAGTACTTC.

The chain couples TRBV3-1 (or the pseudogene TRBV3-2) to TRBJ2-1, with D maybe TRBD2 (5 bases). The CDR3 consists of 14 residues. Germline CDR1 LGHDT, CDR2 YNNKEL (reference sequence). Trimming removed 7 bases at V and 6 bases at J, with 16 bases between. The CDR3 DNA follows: TGTGCCAGCACGGGATCCCTCTCGACCAATGAGCAGTTCTTC. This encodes CASTGSLSTNEQFF.

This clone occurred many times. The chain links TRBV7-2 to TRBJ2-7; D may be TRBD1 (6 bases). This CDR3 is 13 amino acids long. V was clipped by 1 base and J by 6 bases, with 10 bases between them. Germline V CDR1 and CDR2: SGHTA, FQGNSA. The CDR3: CASSLVTGIEQYF. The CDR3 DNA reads TGTGCCAGCAGCTTAGTAACAGGGATCGAGCAGTACTTC.

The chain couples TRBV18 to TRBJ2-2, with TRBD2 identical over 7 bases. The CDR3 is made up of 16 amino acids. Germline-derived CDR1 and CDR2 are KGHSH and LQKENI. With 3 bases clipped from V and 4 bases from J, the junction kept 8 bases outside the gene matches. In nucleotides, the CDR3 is TGTGCCAGCTCACCTAACCAGGGAGGGTCCACCGGGGAGCTGTTTTTT. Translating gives CASSPNQGGSTGELFF. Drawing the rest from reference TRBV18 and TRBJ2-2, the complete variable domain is NAGVMQNPRHLVRRRGQEARLRCSPMKGHSHVYWYRQLPEEGLKFMVYLQKENIIDESGMPKERFSAEFPKEGPSILRIQQVVRGDSAAYFCASSPNQGGSTGELFFGEGSRLTVL.

In nucleotides, the CDR3 is TGTGCCAGCAGAAAGACAGGGGTGGACACTGAAGCTTTCTTT. This translates into CASRKTGVDTEAFF. V is TRBV27 and J is TRBJ1-1; the match to TRBD1 covers 8 bases. The ends lost 6 bases at V and 3 bases at J; junction bases unmatched: 6. There are 14 residues in the CDR3. CDR1 and CDR2 (germline): MNHEY, SMNVEV (reference sequence).

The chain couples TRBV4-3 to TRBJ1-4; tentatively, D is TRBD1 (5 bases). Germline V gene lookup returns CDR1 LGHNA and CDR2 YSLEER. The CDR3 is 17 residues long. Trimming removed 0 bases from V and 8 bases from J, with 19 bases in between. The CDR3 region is CASSQDGAGLKEEKLFF. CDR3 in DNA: TGCGCCAGCAGCCAAGATGGGGCCGGCCTGAAGGAGGAAAAACTGTTTTTT.

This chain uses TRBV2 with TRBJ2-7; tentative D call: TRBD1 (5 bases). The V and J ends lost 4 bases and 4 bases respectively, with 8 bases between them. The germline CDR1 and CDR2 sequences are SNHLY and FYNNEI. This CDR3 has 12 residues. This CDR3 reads CASSGTSYEQYF. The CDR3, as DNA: TGTGCCAGCAGTGGGACATCGTACGAGCAGTACTTC. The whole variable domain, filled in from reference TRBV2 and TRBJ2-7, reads EPEVTQTPSHQVTQMGQEVILRCVPISNHLYFYWYRQILGQKVEFLVSFYNNEISEKSEIFDDQFSVERPDGSNFTLKIRSTKLEDSAMYFCASSGTSYEQYFGPGTRLTVT.

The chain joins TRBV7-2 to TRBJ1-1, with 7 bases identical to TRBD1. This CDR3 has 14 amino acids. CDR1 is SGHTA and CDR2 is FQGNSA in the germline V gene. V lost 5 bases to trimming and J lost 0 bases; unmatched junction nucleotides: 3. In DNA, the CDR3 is TGTGCCAGCAGCCGGGGACAGATGAACACTGAAGCTTTCTTT. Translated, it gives CASSRGQMNTEAFF.

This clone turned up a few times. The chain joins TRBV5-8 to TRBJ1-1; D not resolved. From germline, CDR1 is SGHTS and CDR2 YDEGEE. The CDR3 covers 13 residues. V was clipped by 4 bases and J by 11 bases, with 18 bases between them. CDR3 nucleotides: TGTGCCAGCAGCGCGGAGGCCCCTTCGGAGGCTTTCTTT. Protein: CASSAEAPSEAFF.

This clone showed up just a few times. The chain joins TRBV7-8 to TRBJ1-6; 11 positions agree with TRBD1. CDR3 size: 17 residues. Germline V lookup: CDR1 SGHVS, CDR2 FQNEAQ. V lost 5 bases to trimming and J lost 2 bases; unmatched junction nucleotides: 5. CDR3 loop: CASSPGTGGTYNSPLHF. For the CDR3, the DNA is TGTGCCAGCAGCCCAGGGACAGGGGGAACCTATAATTCACCCCTCCACTTT.

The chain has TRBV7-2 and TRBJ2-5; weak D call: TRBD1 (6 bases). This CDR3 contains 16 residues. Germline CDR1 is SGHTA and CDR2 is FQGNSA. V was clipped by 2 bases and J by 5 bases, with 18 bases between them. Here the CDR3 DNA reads TGTGCCAGCAGCTTAACGGGTGGCAGGGGAATGGAGACCCAGTACTTC. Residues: CASSLTGGRGMETQYF.

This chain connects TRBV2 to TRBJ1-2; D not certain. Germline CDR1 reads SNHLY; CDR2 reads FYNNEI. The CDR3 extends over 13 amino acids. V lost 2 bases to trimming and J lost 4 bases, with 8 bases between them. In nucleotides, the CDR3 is TGTGCCAGCAGTGAAAACAGTCCCTATGGCTACACCTTC. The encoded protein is CASSENSPYGYTF.

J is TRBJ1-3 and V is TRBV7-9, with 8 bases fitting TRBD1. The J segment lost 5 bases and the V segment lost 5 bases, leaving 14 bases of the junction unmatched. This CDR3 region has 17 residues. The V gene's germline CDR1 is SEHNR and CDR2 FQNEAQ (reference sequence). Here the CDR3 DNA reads TGTGCCAGCAGCGCTGGGACAGGCGGGGGTATCCGAAACACCATATATTTT. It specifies CASSAGTGGGIRNTIYF.

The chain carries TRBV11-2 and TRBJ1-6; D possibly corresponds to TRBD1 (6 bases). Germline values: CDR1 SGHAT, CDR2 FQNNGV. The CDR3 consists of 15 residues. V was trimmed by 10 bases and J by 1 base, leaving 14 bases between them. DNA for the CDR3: TGTGCCACCCAAGCAGGGGCATCCTATAATTCACCCCTCCACTTT. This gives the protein CATQAGASYNSPLHF.

CDR3 loop: CASSPGTAYNSPLHF. In DNA form, the CDR3 reads TGTGCCAGCAGTCCCGGGACAGCTTATAATTCACCCCTCCACTTT. This rearrangement joins TRBV6-5 to TRBJ1-6, with TRBD1 matching over 7 bases. The V and J ends lost 5 bases and 4 bases, in that order; junction bases with no gene match: 5. CDR3 length equals 15 residues. The germline V gene encodes CDR1 MNHEY and CDR2 SVGAGI.

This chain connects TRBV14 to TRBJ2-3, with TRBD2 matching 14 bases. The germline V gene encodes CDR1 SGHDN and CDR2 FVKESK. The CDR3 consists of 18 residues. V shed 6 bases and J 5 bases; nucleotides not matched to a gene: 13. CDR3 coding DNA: TGTGCCAGCAGGCTCGGGCCCGGACTAGCGGGAGGAAAAGATACGCAGTATTTT. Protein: CASRLGPGLAGGKDTQYF.

CDR3 DNA sequence: TGTGCCAGCAGGGCGGCATCTGAGACCCAGTACTTC. It encodes CASRAASETQYF. The chain uses TRBV6-5 and TRBJ2-5; D remains unclear. CDR1 MNHEY and CDR2 SVGAGI come from the germline V gene. The CDR3 is 12 amino acids. The V and J ends lost 6 bases and 5 bases respectively, with 10 bases between them.

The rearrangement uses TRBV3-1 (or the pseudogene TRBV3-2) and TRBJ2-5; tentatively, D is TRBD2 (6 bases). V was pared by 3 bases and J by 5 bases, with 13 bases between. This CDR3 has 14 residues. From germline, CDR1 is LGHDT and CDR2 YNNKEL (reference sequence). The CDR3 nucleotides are TGTGCCAGCAGCCAGCGGAGGGGTTCGGAGACCCAGTACTTC. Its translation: CASSQRRGSETQYF.